This entry lists 7 T cell receptor beta chains sequenced from one sample in a study of CXCR3-negative and CXCR3-positive naive CD8 T cells. Broader study findings: Researchers report that CXCR3-positive naive cells carry more hydrophobic TRB CDR3s than CXCR3-negative naive cells.

Which antigens these TCRs recognize remains unknown. Each TRB cDNA library was prepared by 5' RACE (with UMI labels). TCRdb re-called the 5' RACE reads, yielding one record per CDR3 amino acid sequence without DNA. In total, the table holds about 60,000 distinct CDR3 sequences. The sequenced material came from naive CXCR3+ CD8+ T cells from blood. Subset given: CD45RO-CCR7+CD27+CD95- naive CD8+ T cells expressing CXCR3 (TNR3+). These receptors originate from a human donor in good health. Some clones in this sample may be carry-over from other donors' samples.

This chain uses TRBV7-9 with TRBJ2-7. CDR1 is SEHNR and CDR2 is FQNEAQ in the germline V gene (reference sequence). The CDR3 covers 14 residues. CDR3 loop: CASSLRDLPYEQYF.

J is TRBJ2-1 and V is TRBV7-8; the D call of TRBD2 rests on TCRdb alone, since no DNA is present to check it. Germline assignment: CDR1 SGHVS and CDR2 FQNEAQ. The length of the CDR3 is 13 residues. CDR3 loop: CASSLASGYEQFF.

The chain is built from TRBV7-9 and TRBJ2-1; the D gene TCRdb calls, TRBD1, cannot be checked with no DNA. CDR3 size: 17 residues. The germline V gene encodes CDR1 SEHNR and CDR2 FQNEAQ (reference sequence). This CDR3 is CASSPRDPISSYNEQFF.

The chain recombines TRBV7-6 with TRBJ1-1; TCRdb lists TRBD1, though no DNA is available to test this call. The CDR3 loop spans 16 amino acids. From germline, CDR1 is SGHVS and CDR2 FNYEAQ. CDR3 loop: CASSLVGQGKYTEAFF.

The chain is built from TRBV6-5 and TRBJ2-7; checking the TCRdb D call of TRBD1 is not possible without DNA. This CDR3 is built from 17 residues. Germline CDR1 is MNHEY and CDR2 is SVGAGI. CDR3 sequence: CASSYSYIPGDYDEQYF.

V gene TRBV6-5 combines with J gene TRBJ1-1. CDR1 and CDR2 (germline): MNHEY, SVGAGI. CDR3 length: 14 residues. The CDR3: CASSYAGTPQEAFF.

CDR3 amino acids: CASSFGDILTDTQYF. The chain carries TRBV28 and TRBJ2-3; the D gene TCRdb calls, TRBD1, cannot be checked with no DNA. Germline V gives CDR1 MDHEN, CDR2 SYDVKM. This CDR3 contains 15 residues.